Listed below are T cell receptor beta chains from one sample, sequenced in a study of blood T cells in healthy people across ages. TCRdb re-called the 5' RACE reads through MiXCR, storing one row per CDR3 protein. Among around 780,000 distinct CDR3 sequences, 20% to 30% were seen once, and the ten largest hold 3%. The same specimen was also included in a second study, on T cells of mothers and their children.

The sequencing input was blood. Source of these receptors: a boy between 10 and 17 years old in good health. Both conserved end residues are part of each CDR3. Fields, in order: V gene, clone size, CDR3 length, D gene, J gene, CDR3 protein, CDR3 DNA. A D gene is named only where the DNA matches it firmly. Clone size, where shown, is once, few, many, or a class for clones that have expanded.

TRBV21-1	NA	9	NA	TRBJ2-7	CASSKMWDF	TGTGCCAGCAGCAAAATGTGGGACTTC
TRBV7-9	few	15	TRBD1	TRBJ1-4	CASSRPGQGNEKLFF	TGTGCCAGCAGCCGACCGGGACAGGGTAATGAAAAACTGTTTTTT
TRBV24-1	NA	15	NA	TRBJ2-7	CATSDAAVRGVEQYF	TGTGCCACCAGTGATGCGGCTGTGCGAGGGGTCGAGCAGTACTTC
TRBV11-2	few	15	TRBD2	TRBJ2-5	CASSLGGNSQETQYF	TGTGCCAGCAGCTTGGGGGGGAATTCACAAGAGACCCAGTACTTC
TRBV18	NA	16	TRBD1	TRBJ1-2	CASSTLFRDRVYGYTF	TGTGCCAGCTCAACCCTTTTCCGGGACAGGGTCTATGGCTACACCTTC
TRBV20-1	few	15	NA	TRBJ2-5	CSAGSLRSTRVDQYF	TGCAGTGCTGGTTCACTGCGGAGTACCCGGGTGGACCAGTACTTC
TRBV12-3/TRBV12-4	few	13	TRBD1	TRBJ2-7	CASSRAIDGTAYF	TGTGCCAGCAGCAGAGCCATTGACGGGACAGCGTACTTC
TRBV7-2	once	14	NA	TRBJ2-2	CASSFTSPTGELFF	TGTGCCAGCAGCTTTACTAGCCCCACCGGGGAGCTGTTTTTT
TRBV10-3	NA	15	NA	TRBJ1-4	CAARGGPATNEKLFF	TGTGCCGCCCGAGGAGGGCCTGCAACTAATGAAAAACTGTTTTTT
TRBV12-5	few	15	NA	TRBJ2-4	CASSQILGGESIQYF	TGTGCTAGTAGTCAGATCCTAGGCGGGGAAAGCATTCAGTACTTC
TRBV28	NA	14	TRBD1	TRBJ1-2	CASSLVDRGPGYTF	TGTGCCAGCAGTTTAGTTGACAGGGGGCCTGGCTACACCTTC
TRBV5-1	few	14	NA	TRBJ2-5	CASSLHGKQETQYF	TGCGCCAGCAGCTTGCATGGGAAGCAAGAGACCCAGTACTTC
TRBV5-1	many	17	NA	TRBJ2-6	CASSSRDLLSGANVLTF	TGCGCCAGCAGCTCTCGGGACTTGTTATCCGGGGCCAACGTCCTGACTTTC
TRBV12-3/TRBV12-4	few	13	NA	TRBJ1-5	CASSIQRLQPQHF	TGTGCCAGCAGTATACAGCGGCTTCAGCCCCAGCATTTT
TRBV14	once	16	NA	TRBJ2-6	CASSHLLGSGANVLTF	TGTGCCAGCAGCCACCTGCTGGGGTCTGGGGCCAACGTCCTGACTTTC
TRBV12-3/TRBV12-4	NA	15	TRBD1	TRBJ2-7	CASTKTGGSRYEQYF	TGTGCCAGCACCAAAACAGGGGGCTCTCGCTACGAGCAGTACTTC
TRBV11-2	NA	15	NA	TRBJ2-7	CASSDRGISSYEQYF	TGTGCCAGCAGCGATCGGGGCATTAGCTCCTACGAGCAGTACTTC
TRBV6-5	few	15	TRBD1	TRBJ2-7	CASSPWGQGDKGQYF	TGTGCCAGCAGTCCCTGGGGACAGGGGGATAAGGGGCAGTACTTC
TRBV6-5	NA	12	NA	TRBJ1-2	CARGGPNYGYTF	TGTGCCAGGGGAGGGCCTAACTATGGCTACACCTTC
TRBV3-1	few	15	NA	TRBJ2-4	CASRQGTLAKNIQYF	TGTGCCAGCAGGCAGGGGACCTTGGCCAAAAACATTCAGTACTTC
TRBV24-1	NA	15	NA	TRBJ2-7	CATSGPQGEGDEQYF	TGTGCCACCAGTGGCCCACAGGGAGAGGGCGACGAGCAGTACTTC
TRBV5-1	few	15	TRBD1	TRBJ1-2	CASSPGTGQSYDYTF	TGCGCCAGCAGCCCTGGGACAGGGCAGAGCTATGACTACACCTTC
TRBV6-6	few	16	TRBD1	TRBJ1-2	CASRNRDRAGDYGYTF	TGTGCCAGCAGGAACCGGGACAGGGCCGGGGACTATGGCTACACCTTC
TRBV27	many	13	TRBD1	TRBJ2-5	CARTGTGRETQYF	TGTGCCAGGACCGGGACAGGGAGAGAGACCCAGTACTTC
TRBV27	few	15	TRBD1	TRBJ1-3	CASSKTGTGGNTIYF	TGTGCCAGCAGTAAAACCGGGACAGGGGGAAACACCATATATTTT
TRBV20-1	NA	13	NA	TRBJ2-3	CSVPGVDTDTQYF	TGCAGTGTTCCGGGAGTGGACACAGATACGCAGTATTTT
TRBV6-6	few	14	NA	TRBJ1-2	CASSYLMGDGGYTF	TGTGCCAGCAGTTACCTTATGGGAGACGGAGGCTACACCTTC
TRBV20-1	NA	14	TRBD2	TRBJ2-3	CSASSRSGADTQYF	TGCAGTGCTTCCTCGCGGAGCGGGGCAGATACGCAGTATTTT
TRBV2	few	15	NA	TRBJ2-3	CASVGGLRSTDTQYF	TGTGCCAGCGTGGGGGGTTTGAGAAGCACAGATACGCAGTATTTT
TRBV20-1	NA	12	NA	TRBJ1-2	CSARDRLYGYTF	TGCAGTGCTAGAGACAGGCTCTATGGCTACACCTTC
TRBV6-5	few	13	NA	TRBJ2-4	CASSQENKNIQYF	TGTGCCAGCAGTCAAGAGAACAAAAACATTCAGTACTTC
TRBV28	NA	15	TRBD1	TRBJ2-2	CASSIKGTGTGELFF	TGTGCCAGCAGTATAAAGGGGACAGGAACCGGGGAGCTGTTTTTT
TRBV12-3/TRBV12-4	NA	14	NA	TRBJ1-4	CASSFLGTNEKLFF	TGTGCCAGCAGTTTCCTGGGAACTAATGAAAAACTGTTTTTT
TRBV20-1	NA	14	TRBD2	TRBJ2-7	CSAKAIAGFYEQYF	TGCAGTGCCAAGGCCATAGCGGGGTTCTACGAGCAGTACTTC
TRBV2	NA	17	NA	TRBJ2-7	CASSDDRGARPSYEQYF	TGTGCCAGCAGTGATGACCGAGGGGCCCGTCCTTCCTACGAGCAGTACTTC
TRBV6-5	NA	14	NA	TRBJ2-3	CASSYGSTTDTQYF	TGTGCCAGCAGTTACGGCTCGACAACAGATACGCAGTATTTT
TRBV4-1	NA	17	TRBD1	TRBJ2-3	CASSQSQGGRGTDTQYF	TGCGCCAGCAGCCAATCTCAAGGGGGCAGGGGCACAGATACGCAGTATTTT